This TCR beta chain was sequenced during a study of blood T cells in healthy people across ages. The donors, aged roughly 6 to 90, were healthy Caucasians from Russia. Germline CDR1 and CDR2: LGHNA and YNFKEQ. J gave up 9 bases and V 0 bases, and 5 bases lay outside the gene matches. This CDR3 spans 16 amino acids. In this sample, this clonotype turned up a few times. A second PCR of 7 to 11 cycles used a sample-barcoded 5' primer and a J-beta primer mix. The study obtained at least 3 million CDR3-containing paired-end reads from every sample. MiXCR, applied by TCRdb to the 5' RACE reads, yields one record per CDR3 protein. The table has 980,000 or so distinct CDR3 sequences, under 50% seen once.

The chain has TRBV4-2 and TRBJ2-1; 13 bases are shared with TRBD2. This receptor was taken from a man younger than 45 in good health. The sample was blood. The CDR3 loop reads CASSQDITSGGGEQFF. The CDR3 nucleotides read TGTGCCAGCAGCCAAGATATAACTAGCGGGGGGGGTGAGCAGTTCTTC.